This note documents a single T cell receptor (beta chain) sequence. Antigen unknown. These data belong to a study of shared clonotypes between healthy human individuals. Study-wide context: The cohort had a couple of women and three men, ages 18 to 49.

Study results and caveats: Around 5% of naive CD4 clonotypes were common to a few donors. In this cohort, only blood was sampled, and tissue repertoires likely differ.

The CDR3 has 14 residues. Losses at the gene ends were 5 bases for V and 6 bases for J; bases not matched to a gene: 3. CDR1 is MDHEN, CDR2 SYDVKM, per germline. Several immunoSEQ 96-well plates shared each subset's DNA, each plate a replicate. Assay: immunoSEQ multiplex PCR; the TCRdb copy retains only in-frame clones and omits some. The repertoire includes more than 2 million clones, roughly 94% of them detected once, and 0.13% sits in the top ten. The gene calls are TRBV28 and TRBJ2-2, with 10 bases lining up with TRBD1. The receptor was isolated from a man younger than 35 in good health. Sample: naive CD4+ T cells sorted from blood. Stated subset: CD45RA+ positively selected. The CDR3 DNA is TGTGCCAGCAGTCCGGGACAGGGGTCCGGGGAGCTGTTTTTT. Translated, it gives CASSPGQGSGELFF.